These 15 T cell receptor beta chains originate from one sample sequenced in a study of cytomegalovirus exposure and HLA in healthy donors. The PCR ran on 60 Vbeta and 13 Jbeta primers. The method was immunoSEQ multiplex PCR; TCRdb's version includes in-frame clones alone and lacks a portion of them. The sample has around 190,000 clones, around 80% seen once. The sequenced sample was PBMCs. The receptors were gathered from a woman aged 40 to 50 in good health and CMV-seronegative.

The V and J genes are TRBV18 and TRBJ2-1, with 8 bases that match TRBD2. Germline CDR1 KGHSH, CDR2 LQKENI. The CDR3 sequence is 14 residues long. Trimming cost V 9 bases and J 8 bases; bases outside gene matches: 12. In DNA form, the CDR3 reads TGTGCCAGTCGCCGGGCGGGAGGTAGGGATGAGCAGTTCTTC. Translated: CASRRAGGRDEQFF.

This sequence joins TRBV7-2 and TRBJ2-1; 8 positions match TRBD2. Germline V gene lookup returns CDR1 SGHTA and CDR2 FQGNSA. The CDR3 consists of 15 residues. The J segment lost 4 bases and the V segment lost 5 bases, leaving 7 bases of the junction unmatched. The CDR3 loop reads CASSRVAGTYNEQFF. For the CDR3, the DNA is TGTGCCAGCAGCCGGGTAGCGGGAACTTACAATGAGCAGTTCTTC.

The CDR3 spells CASSVLAGRVADTQYF. The CDR3 DNA reads as TGTGCCAGCAGCGTATTAGCGGGAAGGGTCGCAGATACGCAGTATTTT. The chain employs TRBV7-3 and TRBJ2-3; 8 nucleotides align to TRBD2. CDR3 length equals 16 residues. Germline-derived CDR1 and CDR2 are SGHTA and FQGTGA. Germline trimming cut 5 bases from V and 4 bases from J; bases unmatched to any gene: 11.

This clone appeared a single time. The chain uses TRBV7-3 and TRBJ1-1, with 7 bases aligning to TRBD1. CDR1 is SGHTA and CDR2 is FQGTGA in the germline V gene. V lost 4 bases and J lost 4; bases outside the gene matches: 9. CDR3 length equals 15 residues. The CDR3 loop reads CASSSSGTEGTEAFF. The CDR3 DNA sequence: TGTGCCAGCAGCTCCTCCGGGACAGAGGGCACTGAAGCTTTCTTT.

The rearrangement links TRBV27 to TRBJ1-2, with 9 bases aligning to TRBD1. J gave up 8 bases and V 5 bases, and 15 bases lay outside the gene matches. The CDR3 contains 16 residues. CDR1 MNHEY and CDR2 SMNVEV come from the germline V gene (reference sequence). This CDR3 reads CASSPTGTGFQGGYTF. The DNA of the CDR3 is TGTGCCAGCAGTCCCACCGGGACAGGGTTTCAGGGAGGCTACACCTTC.

V and J are TRBV11-2 and TRBJ2-7; TRBD2 agrees at 7 bases. Germline lookup yields CDR1 SGHAT and CDR2 FQNNGV. The CDR3 runs to 15 residues. V shed 5 bases and J 7 bases; nucleotides not matched to a gene: 14. The CDR3 reads CASSREGTTWREQYF. The CDR3 DNA reads TGTGCCAGCAGCAGAGAAGGGACTACCTGGAGGGAGCAGTACTTC.

The chain employs TRBV7-8 and TRBJ2-4, with 7 bases lining up with TRBD2. This CDR3 is 14 amino acids long. Trimming at V came to 1 base and at J to 12 bases, leaving 9 bases not matched to a gene. Germline V gives CDR1 SGHVS, CDR2 FQNEAQ. The CDR3 is CASSLEGRETPQYF. The DNA for the CDR3 is TGTGCCAGCAGCTTAGAAGGGCGGGAGACCCCTCAGTACTTC. Based on the CDR3 plus reference TRBV7-8 and TRBJ2-4, the full variable domain is GAGVSQSPRYKVAKRGQDVALRCDPISGHVSLFWYQQALGQGPEFLTYFQNEAQLDKSGLPSDRFFAERPEGSVSTLKIQRTQQEDSAVYLCASSLEGRETPQYFGAGTRLSVL.

The chain combines TRBV19 with TRBJ1-2, with D perhaps TRBD1 (6 bases). The ends were cut back, 3 bases at V and 8 bases at J, with 19 bases in the middle. This CDR3 contains 15 residues. The germline CDR1 and CDR2 sequences are LNHDA and SQIVND (reference sequence). CDR3 residues: CASSITLRAQGGYTF. For the CDR3, the DNA is TGTGCCAGTAGTATCACCCTACGTGCACAGGGAGGCTACACCTTC.

The chain employs TRBV6-1 and TRBJ2-3; the D gene is possibly TRBD1 (5 bases). Germline V gene data show CDR1 as MNHNS and CDR2 as SASEGT. This CDR3 is 15 amino acids long. Between the trimmed V and J ends, which lost 2 bases and 2 bases, there was a span of 11 bases. The CDR3 coding sequence is TGTGCCAGCAGTGAAATATCAGGGAACACAGATACGCAGTATTTT. Its protein is CASSEISGNTDTQYF.

The chain uses TRBV4-1 and TRBJ2-1; 8 nucleotides align to TRBD2. Germline CDR1 is MGHRA and CDR2 is YSYEKL. V lost 4 bases, J lost 3 bases, and 11 bases stayed unmatched. This CDR3 spans 17 amino acids. The CDR3 bases are TGCGCCAGCAGCCCCCGGGGGGGCGGGAGTATCTACAATGAGCAGTTCTTC. It is translated as CASSPRGGGSIYNEQFF.

Only one count was recorded for this clone. This sequence joins TRBV10-3 and TRBJ2-7; 15 bases line up with TRBD2. The germline V gene encodes CDR1 ENHRY and CDR2 SYGVKD. The CDR3 is made up of 16 amino acids. V was pared by 11 bases and J by 5 bases, with 13 bases of the junction left unmatched. The CDR3 DNA sequence: TGTGCCGCTCGGAACACCGGGACTAGCGGGAGGAACGAGCAGTACTTC. Residues: CAARNTGTSGRNEQYF.

The chain uses TRBV7-9 and TRBJ1-1; D not certain. The germline gives CDR1 SEHNR, CDR2 FQNEAQ (reference sequence). The CDR3 is 14 amino acids. Trimming stripped 0 bases from V and 2 bases from J, with 7 bases between. The CDR3 nucleotides read TGTGCCAGCAGCTTAGCACAGAGTAACACTGAAGCTTTCTTT. Its protein is CASSLAQSNTEAFF.

The chain combines TRBV4-3 with TRBJ1-5; no reliable D call. V was shortened by 0 bases and J by 0 bases, with 6 bases between the two germline ends. CDR3 length: 15 residues. In germline, CDR1 is LGHNA, CDR2 YSLEER. The CDR3 loop reads CASSQDYYSNQPQHF. In DNA form, the CDR3 reads TGCGCCAGCAGCCAAGATTACTATAGCAATCAGCCCCAGCATTTT.

The J gene is TRBJ2-2, the V gene TRBV5-4; 7 nucleotides align to TRBD1. CDR1 is SGHNT, CDR2 YYREEE, per germline (reference sequence). V was pared by 2 bases and J by 1 base, with 8 bases of the junction left unmatched. The CDR3 is 17 amino acids. The CDR3 region has the DNA TGTGCCAGCAGCTTCGGACAGGCGATGATGAACACCGGGGAGCTGTTTTTT. Amino acids: CASSFGQAMMNTGELFF.

This chain links TRBV9 with TRBJ2-2; 7 positions agree with TRBD1. The CDR3 is 16 residues long. V dropped 2 bases and J dropped 5; count of bases not matched to a gene: 9. Looked up from germline, CDR1 is SGDLS and CDR2 is YYNGEE. The CDR3 reads CASSVDTGARTGELFF. CDR3 nucleotide sequence: TGTGCCAGCAGCGTTGATACAGGGGCGAGGACCGGGGAGCTGTTTTTT. Using reference TRBV9 and TRBJ2-2 for the parts outside the CDR3, the full variable domain is DSGVTQTPKHLITATGQRVTLRCSPRSGDLSVYWYQQSLDQGLQFLIQYYNGEERAKGNILERFSAQQFPDLHSELNLSSLELGDSALYFCASSVDTGARTGELFFGEGSRLTVL.